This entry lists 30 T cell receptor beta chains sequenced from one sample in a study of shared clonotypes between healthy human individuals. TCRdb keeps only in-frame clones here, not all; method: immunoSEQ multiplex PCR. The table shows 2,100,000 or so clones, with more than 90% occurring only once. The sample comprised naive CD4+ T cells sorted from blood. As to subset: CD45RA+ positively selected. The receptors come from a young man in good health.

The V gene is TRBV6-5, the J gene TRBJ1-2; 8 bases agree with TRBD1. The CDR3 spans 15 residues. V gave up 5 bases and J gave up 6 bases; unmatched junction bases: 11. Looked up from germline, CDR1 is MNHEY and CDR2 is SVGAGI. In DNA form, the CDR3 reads TGTGCCAGCAGTACTACAGGGGGATCCTGGGATGGCTACACCTTC. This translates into CASSTTGGSWDGYTF.

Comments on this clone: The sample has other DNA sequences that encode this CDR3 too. The DNA of the CDR3 is TGTGCCAGCAGTTCGGGGGGACAGCCCCAGCATTTT. Its protein is CASSSGGQPQHF. The V and J genes are TRBV27 and TRBJ1-5, with TRBD1 as a possible D gene (5 bases). Germline V gene data show CDR1 as MNHEY and CDR2 as SMNVEV (reference sequence). This CDR3 comprises 12 residues. V was clipped by 4 bases and J by 7 bases, with 8 bases between them.

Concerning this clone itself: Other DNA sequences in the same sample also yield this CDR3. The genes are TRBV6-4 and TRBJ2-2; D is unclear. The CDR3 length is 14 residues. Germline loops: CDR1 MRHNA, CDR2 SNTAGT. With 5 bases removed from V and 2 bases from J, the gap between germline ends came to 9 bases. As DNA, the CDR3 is TGTGCCAGCAGTCCAGGTCGCAACACCGGGGAGCTGTTTTTT. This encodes CASSPGRNTGELFF.

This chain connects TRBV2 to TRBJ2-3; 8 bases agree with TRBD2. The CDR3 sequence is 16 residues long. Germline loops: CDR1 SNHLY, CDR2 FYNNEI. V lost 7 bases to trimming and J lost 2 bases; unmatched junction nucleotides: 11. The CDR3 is CASKNPGLGDTDTQYF. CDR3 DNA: TGTGCCAGCAAGAATCCGGGACTAGGGGACACAGATACGCAGTATTTT.

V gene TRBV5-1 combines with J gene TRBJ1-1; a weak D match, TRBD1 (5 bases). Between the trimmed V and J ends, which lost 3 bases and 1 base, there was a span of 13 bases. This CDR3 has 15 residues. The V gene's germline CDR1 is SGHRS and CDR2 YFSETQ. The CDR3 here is CASSSYYQGNTEAFF. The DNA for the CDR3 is TGCGCCAGCAGCTCTTACTACCAGGGGAACACTGAAGCTTTCTTT.

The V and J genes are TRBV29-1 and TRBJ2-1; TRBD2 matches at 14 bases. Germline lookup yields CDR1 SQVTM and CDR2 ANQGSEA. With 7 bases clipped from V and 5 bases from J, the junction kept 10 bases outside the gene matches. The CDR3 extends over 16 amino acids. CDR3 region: CSADGTSGRSHNEQFF. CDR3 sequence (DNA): TGCAGCGCGGACGGGACTAGCGGGAGATCCCACAATGAGCAGTTCTTC.

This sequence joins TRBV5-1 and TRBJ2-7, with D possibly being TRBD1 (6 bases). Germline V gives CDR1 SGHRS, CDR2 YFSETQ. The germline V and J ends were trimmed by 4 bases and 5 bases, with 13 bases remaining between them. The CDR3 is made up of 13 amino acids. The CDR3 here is CASSLTGTNEQYF. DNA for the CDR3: TGCGCCAGCAGCCTCACAGGGACAAACGAGCAGTACTTC.

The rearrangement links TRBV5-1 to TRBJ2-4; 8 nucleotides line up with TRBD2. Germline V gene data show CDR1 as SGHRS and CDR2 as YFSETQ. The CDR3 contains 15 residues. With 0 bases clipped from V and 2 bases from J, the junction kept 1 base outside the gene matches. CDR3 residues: CASSLASGSKNIQYF. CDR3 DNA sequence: TGCGCCAGCAGCTTGGCTAGCGGGTCCAAAAACATTCAGTACTTC.

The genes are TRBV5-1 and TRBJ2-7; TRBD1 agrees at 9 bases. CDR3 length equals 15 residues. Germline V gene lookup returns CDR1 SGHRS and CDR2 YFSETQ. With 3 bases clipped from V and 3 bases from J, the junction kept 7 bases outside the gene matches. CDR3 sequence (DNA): TGCGCCAGCAGCTGGGGGGACAGGGATGACTACGAGCAGTACTTC. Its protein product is CASSWGDRDDYEQYF.

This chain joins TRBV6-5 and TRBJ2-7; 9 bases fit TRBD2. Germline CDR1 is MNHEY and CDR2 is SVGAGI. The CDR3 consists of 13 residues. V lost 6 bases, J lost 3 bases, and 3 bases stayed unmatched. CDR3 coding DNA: TGTGCCAGCAGATCTAGCGGGGTCTACGAGCAGTACTTC. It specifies CASRSSGVYEQYF.

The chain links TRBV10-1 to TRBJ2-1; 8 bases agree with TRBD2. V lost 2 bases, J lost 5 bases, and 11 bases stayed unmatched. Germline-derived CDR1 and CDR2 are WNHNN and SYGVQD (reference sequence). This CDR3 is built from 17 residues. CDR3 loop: CASSETTKRERNNEQFF. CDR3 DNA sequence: TGCGCCAGCAGTGAGACCACTAAGCGGGAGCGGAACAATGAGCAGTTCTTC.

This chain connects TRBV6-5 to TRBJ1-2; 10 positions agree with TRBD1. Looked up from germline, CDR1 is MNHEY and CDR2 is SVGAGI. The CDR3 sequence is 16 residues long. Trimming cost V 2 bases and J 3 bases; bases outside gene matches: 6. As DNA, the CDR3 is TGTGCCAGCAGTTACCTTGGGACAGGGGAGGACTATGGCTACACCTTC. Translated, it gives CASSYLGTGEDYGYTF.

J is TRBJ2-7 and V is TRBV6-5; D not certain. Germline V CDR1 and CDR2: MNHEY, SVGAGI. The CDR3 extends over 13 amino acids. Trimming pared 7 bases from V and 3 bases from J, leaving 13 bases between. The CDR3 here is CASKPILGYEQYF. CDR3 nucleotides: TGTGCCAGCAAACCTATTTTAGGCTACGAGCAGTACTTC.

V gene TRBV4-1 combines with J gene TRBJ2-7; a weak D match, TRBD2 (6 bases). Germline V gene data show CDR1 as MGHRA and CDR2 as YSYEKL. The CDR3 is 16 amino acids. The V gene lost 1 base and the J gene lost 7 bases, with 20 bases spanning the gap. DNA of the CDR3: TGCGCCAGCAGCCAAGGATGGGGGGTGGCTACGCGGGAGCAGTACTTC. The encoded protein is CASSQGWGVATREQYF.

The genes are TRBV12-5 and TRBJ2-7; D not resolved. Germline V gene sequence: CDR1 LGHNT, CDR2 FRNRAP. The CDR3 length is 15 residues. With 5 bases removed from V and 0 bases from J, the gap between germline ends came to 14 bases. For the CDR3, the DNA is TGTGCTAGTGGTCTCCCTATGGGATTCTCCTACGAGCAGTACTTC. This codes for CASGLPMGFSYEQYF.

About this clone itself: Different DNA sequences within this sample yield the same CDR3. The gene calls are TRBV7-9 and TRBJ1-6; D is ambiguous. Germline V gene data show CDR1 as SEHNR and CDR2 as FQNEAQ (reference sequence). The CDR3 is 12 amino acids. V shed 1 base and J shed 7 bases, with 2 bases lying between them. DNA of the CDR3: TGTGCCAGCAGCTTAGGGAATTCACCCCTCCACTTT. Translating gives CASSLGNSPLHF.

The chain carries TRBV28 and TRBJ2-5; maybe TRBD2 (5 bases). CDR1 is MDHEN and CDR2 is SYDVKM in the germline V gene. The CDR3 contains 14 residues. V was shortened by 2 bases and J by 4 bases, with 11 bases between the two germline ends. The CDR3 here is CASSLTGRLETQYF. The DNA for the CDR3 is TGTGCCAGCAGTTTAACGGGGAGATTAGAGACCCAGTACTTC. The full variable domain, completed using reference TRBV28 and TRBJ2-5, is DVKVTQSSRYLVKRTGEKVFLECVQDMDHENMFWYRQDPGLGLRLIYFSYDVKMKEKGDIPEGYSVSREKKERFSLILESASTNQTSMYLCASSLTGRLETQYFGPGTRLLVL.

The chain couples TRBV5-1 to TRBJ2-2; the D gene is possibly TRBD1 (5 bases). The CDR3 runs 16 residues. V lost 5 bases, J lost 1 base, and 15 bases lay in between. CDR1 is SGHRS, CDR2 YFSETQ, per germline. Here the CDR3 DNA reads TGCGCCAGCAGGGTTGCAGGGTACATGAACACCGGGGAGCTGTTTTTT. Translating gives CASRVAGYMNTGELFF.

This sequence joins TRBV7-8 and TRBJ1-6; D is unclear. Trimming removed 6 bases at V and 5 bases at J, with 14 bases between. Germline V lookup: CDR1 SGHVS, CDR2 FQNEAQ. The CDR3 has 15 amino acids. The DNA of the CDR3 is TGTGCCAGCAGGGGATTACGGGCCGATAATTCACCCCTCCACTTT. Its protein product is CASRGLRADNSPLHF.

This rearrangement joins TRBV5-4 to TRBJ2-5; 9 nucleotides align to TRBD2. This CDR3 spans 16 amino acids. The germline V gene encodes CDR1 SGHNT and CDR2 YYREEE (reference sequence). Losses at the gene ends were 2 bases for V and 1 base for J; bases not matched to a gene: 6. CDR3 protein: CASSLGPSGIQETQYF. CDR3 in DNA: TGTGCCAGCAGCTTAGGGCCTAGCGGGATCCAAGAGACCCAGTACTTC.

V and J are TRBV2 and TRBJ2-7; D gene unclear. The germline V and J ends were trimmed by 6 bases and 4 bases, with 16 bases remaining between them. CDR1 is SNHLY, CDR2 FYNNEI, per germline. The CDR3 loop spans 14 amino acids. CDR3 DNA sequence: TGTGCCAGCAGGTCAATCCCGTCCAATTACGAGCAGTACTTC. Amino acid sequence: CASRSIPSNYEQYF.

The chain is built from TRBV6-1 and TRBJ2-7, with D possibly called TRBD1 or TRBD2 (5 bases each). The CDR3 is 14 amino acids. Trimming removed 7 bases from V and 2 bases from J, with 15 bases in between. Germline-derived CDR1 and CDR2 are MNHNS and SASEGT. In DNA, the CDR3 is TGTGCCAGCATTAGAGGGGTCAGCACCTACGAGCAGTACTTC. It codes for CASIRGVSTYEQYF.

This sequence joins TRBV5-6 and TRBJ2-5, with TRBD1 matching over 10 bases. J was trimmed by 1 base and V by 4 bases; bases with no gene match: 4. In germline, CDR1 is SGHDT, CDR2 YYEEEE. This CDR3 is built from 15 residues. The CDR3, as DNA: TGTGCCAGCAGCCGGGACAGGGGACTCCAAGAGACCCAGTACTTC. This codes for CASSRDRGLQETQYF.

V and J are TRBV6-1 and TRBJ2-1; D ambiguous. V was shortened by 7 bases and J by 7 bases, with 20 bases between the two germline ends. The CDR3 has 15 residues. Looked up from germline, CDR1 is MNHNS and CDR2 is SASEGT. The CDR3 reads CASTEMILVRNEQFF. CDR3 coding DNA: TGTGCCAGCACCGAAATGATATTAGTCAGGAATGAGCAGTTCTTC.

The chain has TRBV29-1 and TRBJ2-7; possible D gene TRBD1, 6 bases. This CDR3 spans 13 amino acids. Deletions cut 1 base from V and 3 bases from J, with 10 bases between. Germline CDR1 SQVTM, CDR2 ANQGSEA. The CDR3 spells CSVEVGTYYEQYF. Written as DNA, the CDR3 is TGCAGCGTTGAAGTGGGGACATACTACGAGCAGTACTTC.

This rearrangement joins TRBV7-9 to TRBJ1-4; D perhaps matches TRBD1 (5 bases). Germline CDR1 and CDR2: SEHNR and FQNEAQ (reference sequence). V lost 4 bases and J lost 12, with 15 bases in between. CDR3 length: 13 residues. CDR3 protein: CASSSEGQGELFF. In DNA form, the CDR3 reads TGTGCCAGCAGCTCAGAGGGGCAGGGAGAACTGTTTTTT. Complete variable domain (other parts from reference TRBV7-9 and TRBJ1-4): DTGVSQNPRHKITKRGQNVTFRCDPISEHNRLYWYRQTLGQGPEFLTYFQNEAQLEKSRLLSDRFSAERPKGSFSTLEIQRTEQGDSAMYLCASSSEGQGELFFGSGTQLSVL.

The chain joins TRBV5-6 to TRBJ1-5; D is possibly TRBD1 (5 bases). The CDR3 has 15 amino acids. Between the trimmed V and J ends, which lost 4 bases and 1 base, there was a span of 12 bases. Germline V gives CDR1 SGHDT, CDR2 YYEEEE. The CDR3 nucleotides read TGTGCCAGCAGCCGGGACGGATTAAGCAATCAGCCCCAGCATTTT. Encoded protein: CASSRDGLSNQPQHF.

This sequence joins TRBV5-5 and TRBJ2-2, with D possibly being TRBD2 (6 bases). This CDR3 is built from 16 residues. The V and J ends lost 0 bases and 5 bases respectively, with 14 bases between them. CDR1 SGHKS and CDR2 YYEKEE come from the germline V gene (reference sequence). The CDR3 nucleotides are TGTGCCAGCAGCTTGGTTACCGGGAGAGGTACCGGGGAGCTGTTTTTT. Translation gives CASSLVTGRGTGELFF.

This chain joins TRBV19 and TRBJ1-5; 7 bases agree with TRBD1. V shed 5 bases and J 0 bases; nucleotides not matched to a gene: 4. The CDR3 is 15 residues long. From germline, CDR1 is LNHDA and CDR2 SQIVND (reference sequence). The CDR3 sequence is CASSPRDSSNQPQHF. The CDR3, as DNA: TGTGCCAGTAGTCCCCGGGACAGTAGCAATCAGCCCCAGCATTTT. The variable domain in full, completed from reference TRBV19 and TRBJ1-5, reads DGGITQSPKYLFRKEGQNVTLSCEQNLNHDAMYWYRQDPGQGLRLIYYSQIVNDFQKGDIAEGYSVSREKKESFPLTVTSAQKNPTAFYLCASSPRDSSNQPQHFGDGTRLSIL.

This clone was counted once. In DNA, the CDR3 is TGTGCCAGCAGCCAACAGGGATTTGGTGAAAAACTGTTTTTT. Translated: CASSQQGFGEKLFF. This rearrangement joins TRBV7-9 to TRBJ1-4; perhaps TRBD1 as D (6 bases). Between the trimmed V and J ends, which lost 5 bases and 7 bases, there was a span of 14 bases. The CDR3 runs 14 residues. Germline-derived CDR1 and CDR2 are SEHNR and FQNEAQ (reference sequence).